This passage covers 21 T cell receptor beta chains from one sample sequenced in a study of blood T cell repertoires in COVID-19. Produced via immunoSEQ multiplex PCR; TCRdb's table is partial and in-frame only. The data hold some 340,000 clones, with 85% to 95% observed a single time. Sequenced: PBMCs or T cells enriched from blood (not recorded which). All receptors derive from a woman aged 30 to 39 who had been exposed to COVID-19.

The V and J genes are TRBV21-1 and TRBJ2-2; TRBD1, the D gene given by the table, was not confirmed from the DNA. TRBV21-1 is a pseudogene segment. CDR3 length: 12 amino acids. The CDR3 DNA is TGTGCCAAGGGACAGGGGCACGGGGAGCTGTTTTTT. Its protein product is CAKGQGHGELFF.

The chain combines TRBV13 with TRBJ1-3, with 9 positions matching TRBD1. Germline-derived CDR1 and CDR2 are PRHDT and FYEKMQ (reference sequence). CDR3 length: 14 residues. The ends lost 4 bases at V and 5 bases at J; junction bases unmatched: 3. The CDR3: CASSSGTGRNTIYF. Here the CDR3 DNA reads TGTGCCAGCAGCTCCGGGACAGGGAGAAACACCATATATTTT.

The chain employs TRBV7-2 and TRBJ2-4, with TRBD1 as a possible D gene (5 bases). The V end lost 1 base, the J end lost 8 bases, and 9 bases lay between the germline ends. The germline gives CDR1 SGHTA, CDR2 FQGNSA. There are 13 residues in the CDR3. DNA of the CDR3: TGTGCCAGCAGCTTAGGACCAGGGCACATTCAGTACTTC. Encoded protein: CASSLGPGHIQYF.

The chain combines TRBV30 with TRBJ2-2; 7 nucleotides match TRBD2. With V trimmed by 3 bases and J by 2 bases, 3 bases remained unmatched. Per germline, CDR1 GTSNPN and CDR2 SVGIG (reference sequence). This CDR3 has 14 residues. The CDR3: CAWRRLANTGELFF. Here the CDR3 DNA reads TGTGCCTGGAGGAGACTAGCAAACACCGGGGAGCTGTTTTTT.

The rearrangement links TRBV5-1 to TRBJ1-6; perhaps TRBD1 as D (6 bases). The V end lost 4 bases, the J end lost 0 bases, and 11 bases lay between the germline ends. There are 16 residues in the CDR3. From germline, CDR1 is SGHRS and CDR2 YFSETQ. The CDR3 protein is CASSPTGFSYNSPLHF. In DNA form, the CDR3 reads TGCGCCAGCAGCCCCACAGGGTTCTCCTATAATTCACCCCTCCACTTT.

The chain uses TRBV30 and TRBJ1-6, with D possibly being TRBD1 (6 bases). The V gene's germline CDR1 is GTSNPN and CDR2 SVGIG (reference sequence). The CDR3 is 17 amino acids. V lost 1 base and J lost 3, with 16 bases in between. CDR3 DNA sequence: TGTGCCTGGAGTGCAATGACAGGCCCCGTCTATAATTCACCCCTCCACTTT. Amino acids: CAWSAMTGPVYNSPLHF.

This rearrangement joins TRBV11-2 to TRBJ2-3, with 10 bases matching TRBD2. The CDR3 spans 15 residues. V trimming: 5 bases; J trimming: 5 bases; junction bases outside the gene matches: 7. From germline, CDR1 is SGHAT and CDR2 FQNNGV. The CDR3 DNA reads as TGTGCCAGCAGCGCTCAGCGGGGGGGCCAAGATACGCAGTATTTT. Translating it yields CASSAQRGGQDTQYF. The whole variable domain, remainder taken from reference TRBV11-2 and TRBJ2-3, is EAGVAQSPRYKIIEKRQSVAFWCNPISGHATLYWYQQILGQGPKLLIQFQNNGVVDDSQLPKDRFSAERLKGVDSTLKIQPAKLEDSAVYLCASSAQRGGQDTQYFGPGTRLTVL.

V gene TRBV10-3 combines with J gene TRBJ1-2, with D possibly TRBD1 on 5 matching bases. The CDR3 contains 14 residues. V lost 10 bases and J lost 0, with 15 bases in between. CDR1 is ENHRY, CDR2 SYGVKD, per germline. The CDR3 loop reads CASRGGDTNYGYTF. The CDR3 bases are TGTGCCAGTCGGGGGGGAGACACTAACTATGGCTACACCTTC.

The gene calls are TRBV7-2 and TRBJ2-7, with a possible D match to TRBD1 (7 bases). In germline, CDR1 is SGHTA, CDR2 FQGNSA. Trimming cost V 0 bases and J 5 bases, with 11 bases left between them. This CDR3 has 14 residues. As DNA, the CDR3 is TGTGCCAGCAGCTTAGCGCGGGACAGCAACGAGCAGTACTTC. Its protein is CASSLARDSNEQYF.

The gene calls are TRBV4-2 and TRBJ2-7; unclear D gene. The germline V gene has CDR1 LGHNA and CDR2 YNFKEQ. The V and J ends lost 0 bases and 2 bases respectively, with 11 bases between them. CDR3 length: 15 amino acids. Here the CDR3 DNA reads TGTGCCAGCAGCCAAGAAGTCCTTCCAGCCTACGAGCAGTACTTC. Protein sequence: CASSQEVLPAYEQYF.

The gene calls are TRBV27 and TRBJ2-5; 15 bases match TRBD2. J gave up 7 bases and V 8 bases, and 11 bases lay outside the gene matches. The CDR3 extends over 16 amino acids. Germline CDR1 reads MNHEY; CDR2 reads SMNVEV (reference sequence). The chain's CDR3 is CASGTGLAGGPGTQYF. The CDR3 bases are TGTGCCAGCGGGACGGGACTAGCGGGGGGTCCAGGGACCCAGTACTTC.

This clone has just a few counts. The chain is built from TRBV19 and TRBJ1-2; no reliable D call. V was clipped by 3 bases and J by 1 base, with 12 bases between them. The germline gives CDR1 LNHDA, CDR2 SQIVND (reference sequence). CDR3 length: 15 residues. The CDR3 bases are TGTGCCAGTAGTATTAGACACATACTTAACTATGGCTACACCTTC. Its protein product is CASSIRHILNYGYTF.

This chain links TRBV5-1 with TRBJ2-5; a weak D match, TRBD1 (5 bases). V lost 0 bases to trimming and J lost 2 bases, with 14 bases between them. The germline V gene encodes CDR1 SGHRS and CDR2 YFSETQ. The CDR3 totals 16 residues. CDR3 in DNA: TGCGCCAGCAGCTTGGGGGGCCCCGGGTTGCAAGAGACCCAGTACTTC. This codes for CASSLGGPGLQETQYF. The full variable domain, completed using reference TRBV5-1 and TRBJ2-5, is KAGVTQTPRYLIKTRGQQVTLSCSPISGHRSVSWYQQTPGQGLQFLFEYFSETQRNKGNFPGRFSGRQFSNSRSEMNVSTLELGDSALYLCASSLGGPGLQETQYFGPGTRLLVL.

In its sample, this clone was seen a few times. CDR3 in DNA: TGTGCCAGCAGCCAGCCCGAGCGGGGCTCCTACAATGAGCAGTTCTTC. Its translation: CASSQPERGSYNEQFF. V gene TRBV4-2 combines with J gene TRBJ2-1; 7 bases map to TRBD2. This CDR3 contains 16 residues. After removal of 3 bases from V and 0 bases from J, the junction contained 5 bases not matched to a gene. CDR1 and CDR2 from the germline V gene are LGHNA and YNFKEQ.

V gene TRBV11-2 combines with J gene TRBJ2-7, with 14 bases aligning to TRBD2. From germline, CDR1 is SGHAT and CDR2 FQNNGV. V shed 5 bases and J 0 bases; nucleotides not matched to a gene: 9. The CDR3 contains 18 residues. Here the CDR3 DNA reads TGTGCCAGCAGCCTCAAGACTAGCGGGGGGGCCGGCTCCTACGAGCAGTACTTC. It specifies CASSLKTSGGAGSYEQYF.

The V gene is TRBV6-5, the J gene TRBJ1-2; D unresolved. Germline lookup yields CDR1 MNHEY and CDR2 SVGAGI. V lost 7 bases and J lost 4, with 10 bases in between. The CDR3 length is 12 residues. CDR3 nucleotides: TGTGCCAGCACCGACGGAGGCTATGGCTACACCTTC. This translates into CASTDGGYGYTF.

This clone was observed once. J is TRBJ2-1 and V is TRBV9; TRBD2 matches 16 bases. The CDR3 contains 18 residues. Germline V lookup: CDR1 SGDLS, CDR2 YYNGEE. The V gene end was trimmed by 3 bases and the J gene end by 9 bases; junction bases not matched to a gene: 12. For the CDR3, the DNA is TGTGCCAGCAGCGCCCGTCCCGGGACTAGCGGGGGGGGTTCTGAGCAGTTCTTC. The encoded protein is CASSARPGTSGGGSEQFF.

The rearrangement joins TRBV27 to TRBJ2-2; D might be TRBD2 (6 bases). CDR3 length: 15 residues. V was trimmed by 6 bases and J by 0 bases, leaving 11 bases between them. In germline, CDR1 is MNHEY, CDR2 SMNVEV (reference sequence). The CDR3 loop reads CASRRGLANTGELFF. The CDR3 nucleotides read TGTGCCAGCAGGCGGGGACTCGCGAACACCGGGGAGCTGTTTTTT.

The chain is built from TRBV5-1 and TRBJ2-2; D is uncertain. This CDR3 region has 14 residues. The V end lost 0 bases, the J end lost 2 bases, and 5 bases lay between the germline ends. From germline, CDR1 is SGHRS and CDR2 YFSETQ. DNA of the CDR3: TGCGCCAGCAGCTTGGGACACAACACCGGGGAGCTGTTTTTT. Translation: CASSLGHNTGELFF.

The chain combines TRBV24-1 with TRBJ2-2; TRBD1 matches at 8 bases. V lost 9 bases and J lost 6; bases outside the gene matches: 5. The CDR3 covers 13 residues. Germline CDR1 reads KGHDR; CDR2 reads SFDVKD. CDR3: CATQGADAGELFF. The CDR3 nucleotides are TGTGCCACCCAGGGGGCTGACGCCGGGGAGCTGTTTTTT.

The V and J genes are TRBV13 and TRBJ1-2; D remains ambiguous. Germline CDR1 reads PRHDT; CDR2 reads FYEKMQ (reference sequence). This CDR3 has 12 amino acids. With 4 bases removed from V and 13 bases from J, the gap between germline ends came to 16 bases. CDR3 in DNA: TGTGCCAGCAGCTCAAATGAGGTAGACTTCACCTTC. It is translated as CASSSNEVDFTF.